The present entry profiles one TCR beta chain with its context. Its antigen is not yet known. No much larger clone exists at a distance of one base, and base qualities are not known. This record belongs to a study of CD8+CD57+ T cells in acquired aplastic anemia (dated by TCRdb to the late 2010s). Background on the whole study: DNA extracted from sorted CD4+ and CD8+ cells had a mean of around 3 ug, with a range of roughly 0.17 to 27.4 ug. A CD8+CD57+ expansion meant a frequency higher than the mean frequency seen in healthy subjects.

What the study reported, not specific to this receptor: CD8+ Simpson's diversity did not differ significantly between patients and healthy controls (P=0.060). Around 28 CD8+ CDR3 sequences were found to be shared between patients and controls, but these sequences appeared to be highly expressed in patients and within the immunodominant clones of the patients.

TCR beta VDJ combination and CDR3 sequence profiling used genomic DNA as the template. TCR repertoire sequencing was run on an Illumina HiSeq 2000. The original pipeline was this. TRBV/TRBJ rearrangement plots, CDR3 size and DJ length profiles, and Simpson's diversity index were used to evaluate the repertoires. Whichever DNA sequence was most abundant in the deep sequencing data was defined as the immunodominant clone. CDR3 amino acid sequences were screened for sharing across subjects and compared with published repertoires and the VDJdb database. TCRdb trimmed public reads at Q25 via fastp, called clones via MiXCR and kept in-frame beta chains. Each CDR3 protein gets just one entry, which takes the most common genes and DNA from the rows behind it. Clone size and V and J calls follow TCRdb, not the original study. In all, the sample holds some 160,000 distinct CDR3 sequences, and less than 60% of those were seen once. Clones ranked in the top ten supply 2.5% to 4% of the sample.

The CDR3 runs 15 residues from the cysteine to the phenylalanine. The only DNA kept is the CDR3, 45 bases in frame from the first base. V and J are truncated by 6 bases and 3 bases respectively, leaving an intervening sequence of 15 bases. CDR1 LNHDA and CDR2 SQIVND are derived from the germline V gene (reference sequence). Flow cytometry had shown CD8+CD57+ cell expansion in the patients selected for sequencing. All patients had severe acquired aplastic anemia diagnosed by International Study of Aplastic Anemia and Agranulocytosis and Camitta criteria. No therapy had been received by the patients at the time of blood sampling. TCR repertoires of sorted CD4+ and CD8+ blood T cells from severe aplastic anemia patients and healthy subjects were deep-sequenced in the study. Patients were enrolled under clinicaltrials.gov protocols 00001620, 01623167, 00001397, 00071045, 00081523 and 00961064 in the USA. Ficoll-Paque density gradient centrifugation was used to isolate peripheral blood mononuclear cells. CD4+ and CD8+ T cells were sorted by FACS or magnetic beads before DNA extraction.

The chain was built from TRBV19 and TRBJ2-1; TRBD1 might be the D gene, on 5 matching bases. The source material was sorted CD4+, CD8+, or CD8+CD57+ T cells (not recorded which) from PBMCs. The source of this sequence is a human donor with aplastic anemia. The nucleotide sequence is given as TGTGCCAGTAGATTAGACAGTTCCTTCTACAATGAGCAGTTCTTC. It specifies CASRLDSSFYNEQFF.